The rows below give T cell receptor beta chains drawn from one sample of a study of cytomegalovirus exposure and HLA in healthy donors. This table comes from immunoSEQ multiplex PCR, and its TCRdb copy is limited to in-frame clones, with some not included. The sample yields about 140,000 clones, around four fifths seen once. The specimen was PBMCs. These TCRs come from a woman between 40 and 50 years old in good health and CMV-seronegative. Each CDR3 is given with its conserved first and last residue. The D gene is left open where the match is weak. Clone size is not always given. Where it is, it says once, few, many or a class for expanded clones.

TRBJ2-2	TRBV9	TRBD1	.	TGTGCCAGTGCCGGGACAGGGGACATCGGGGAGCTGTTTTTT	CASAGTGDIGELFF
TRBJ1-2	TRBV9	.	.	TGTGCCACCTCAGCATATCCCGAGGTGAACTATGGCTACACCTTC	CATSAYPEVNYGYTF
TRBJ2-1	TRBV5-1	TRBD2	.	TGCGCCAGCAGCTTGGAGCCTAGCGGGAGGGAGAATAAGCAGTTCTTC	CASSLEPSGRENKQFF
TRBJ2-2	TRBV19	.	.	TGTGCCAGTTCGACCCGCGGCCTGAACACCGGGGAGCTGTTTTTT	CASSTRGLNTGELFF
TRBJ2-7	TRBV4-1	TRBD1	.	TGCGCCAGCAGCCAGAGGGACAGGGGCTACGAGCAGTACTTC	CASSQRDRGYEQYF
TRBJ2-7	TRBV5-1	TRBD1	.	TGCGCCAGCAGTTACCAGGGGGTATCCGGCGAGCAGTACTTC	CASSYQGVSGEQYF
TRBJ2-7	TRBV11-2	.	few	TGTGCCAGCAGCTTCAGGGTCTACGAGCAGTACTTC	CASSFRVYEQYF
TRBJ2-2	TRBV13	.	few	TGTGCCAGCAGCCGCGGGAACACCGGGGAGCTGTTTTTT	CASSRGNTGELFF
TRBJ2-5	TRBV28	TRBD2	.	TGTGCCAGCACCCTTGGGACTAGCGGGAGTTTGCAAGAGACCCAGTACTTC	CASTLGTSGSLQETQYF
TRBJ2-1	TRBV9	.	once	TGTGCCAGCAGCGTAGCGGCGGCACCATACAATGAGCAGTTCTTC	CASSVAAAPYNEQFF
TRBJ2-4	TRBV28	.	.	TGTGCCAGCAGTTCAGTGACTCTTGTTCAGTACTTC	CASSSVTLVQYF
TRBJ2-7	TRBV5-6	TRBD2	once	TGTGCCAGCAGCTTAATGTGGGAGGGTGACTACGAGCAGTACTTC	CASSLMWEGDYEQYF
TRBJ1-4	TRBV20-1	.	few	TGCAGTGCTAGAAGGGGCGAAAAACTGTTTTTT	CSARRGEKLFF
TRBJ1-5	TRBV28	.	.	TGTGCCAGCAGTTTGCTACTCAATCAGCCCCAGCATTTT	CASSLLLNQPQHF